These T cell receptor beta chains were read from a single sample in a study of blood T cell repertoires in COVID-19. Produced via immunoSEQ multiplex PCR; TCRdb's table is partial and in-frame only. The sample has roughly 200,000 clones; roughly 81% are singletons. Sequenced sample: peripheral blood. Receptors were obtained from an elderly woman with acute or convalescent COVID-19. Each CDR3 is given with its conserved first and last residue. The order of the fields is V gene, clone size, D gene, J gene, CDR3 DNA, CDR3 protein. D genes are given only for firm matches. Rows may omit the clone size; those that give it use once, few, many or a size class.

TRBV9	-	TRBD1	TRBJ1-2	TGTGCCAGCAGCGTAGAAGAGGGGGCGAGATATGGCTACACCTTC	CASSVEEGARYGYTF
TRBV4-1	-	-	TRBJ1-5	TGCGCCAGCAGCCAAGATACGGACACCTTAAGCAATCAGCCCCAGCATTTT	CASSQDTDTLSNQPQHF
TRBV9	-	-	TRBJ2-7	TGTGCCAGCAGCGCCGGACAGGGAGGGAACTTAAACTTC	CASSAGQGGNLNF
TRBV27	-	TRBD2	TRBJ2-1	TGTGCCAGCAGTTTTGTAGCGGGAGAGTACAATGAGCAGTTCTTC	CASSFVAGEYNEQFF
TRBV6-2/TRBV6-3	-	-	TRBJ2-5	TGTGCCAGCAGTTACTACAATGCCCAGTACTTC	CASSYYNAQYF
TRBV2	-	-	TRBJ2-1	TGTGCCAGCAGCGCCAATCCTTCCCTCCGACCGACCTCGGGGGATGAGCAGTTCTTC	CASSANPSLRPTSGDEQFF
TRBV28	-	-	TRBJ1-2	TGTGCCAGCAGCCTGAGCGGCAGAATTAACTATGGCTACACCTTC	CASSLSGRINYGYTF
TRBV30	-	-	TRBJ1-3	TGTGCCTGGTATTCGTACGGTCCAACATATTTT	CAWYSYGPTYF
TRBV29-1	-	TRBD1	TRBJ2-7	TGCAGCTACCGACAGGGGCCGAGCTCCTACGAGCAGTACTTC	CSYRQGPSSYEQYF
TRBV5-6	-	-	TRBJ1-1	TGTGCCAGCAGCCGGGGTCTTGGGAACACTGAAGCTTTCTTT	CASSRGLGNTEAFF
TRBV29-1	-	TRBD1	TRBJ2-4	TGCAGCGTTCAGACAGGGGGCATACCCAAAAACATTCAGTACTTC	CSVQTGGIPKNIQYF
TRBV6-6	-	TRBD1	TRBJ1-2	TGTGCCAGCCACGGGACAGGGTATGCCTATGGCTACACCTTC	CASHGTGYAYGYTF
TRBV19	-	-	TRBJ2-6	TGTGCCAGTAGTATAACCAGGGCTGGGGCCAACGTCCTGACTTTC	CASSITRAGANVLTF
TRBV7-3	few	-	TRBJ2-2	TGTGCCAGCAGGCCGGACTCGAACACCGGGGAGCTGTTTTTT	CASRPDSNTGELFF
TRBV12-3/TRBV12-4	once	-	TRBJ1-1	TGTGCCAGCAGCCAATTACAGGCTGAAGCTTTCTTT	CASSQLQAEAFF
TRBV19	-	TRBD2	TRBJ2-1	TGTGCCAGTAGTGCCGGGACTAGGCAGATCTTGATCTCTGAGCAGTTCTTC	CASSAGTRQILISEQFF
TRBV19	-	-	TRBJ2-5	TGTGCCAGTAGTAGCGGTAGTACAGAGACCCAGTACTTC	CASSSGSTETQYF
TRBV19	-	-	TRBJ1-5	TGTGCCAGTAGGGACAGTTACAATCAGCCCCAGCATTTT	CASRDSYNQPQHF
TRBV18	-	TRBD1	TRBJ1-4	TGTGCCAGCTCACCCCGGTTACCAGACAGGGGGAATGAAAAACTGTTTTTT	CASSPRLPDRGNEKLFF
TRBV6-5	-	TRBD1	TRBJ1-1	TGTGCCAGCAGAAGGACAGGGGGCCAGCAAGCTTTCTTT	CASRRTGGQQAFF
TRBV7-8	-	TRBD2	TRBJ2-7	TGTGCCAGCAGCTTAAGCGGGAGCTCCTACGAGCAGTACTTC	CASSLSGSSYEQYF
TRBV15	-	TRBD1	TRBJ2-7	TGTGCCACCAGCAGAGCGAAGGGACAGCACTACGAGCAGTACTTC	CATSRAKGQHYEQYF
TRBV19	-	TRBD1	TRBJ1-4	TGTGCCAGTAGTATCCAGGGGGCAGGGGTTGAAAAACTGTTTTTT	CASSIQGAGVEKLFF
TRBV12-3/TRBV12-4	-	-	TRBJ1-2	TGTGCCAGCAGTTTAAAAACTTACTATGGCTACACCTTC	CASSLKTYYGYTF
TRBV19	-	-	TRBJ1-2	TGTGCCAGTTCCCCTACTTTAAACTATGGCTACACCTTC	CASSPTLNYGYTF
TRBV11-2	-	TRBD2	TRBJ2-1	TGTGCCAGCAGCTTCCCCGGGACTAGCCTGTTCTTC	CASSFPGTSLFF
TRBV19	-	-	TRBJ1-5	TGTGCCAGTAGTCCCGGGACTCGCTATAGCAATCAGCCCCAGCATTTT	CASSPGTRYSNQPQHF
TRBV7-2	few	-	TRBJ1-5	TGTGCCAGCAGCCTCGGACGGGACAATCAGCCCCAGCATTTT	CASSLGRDNQPQHF
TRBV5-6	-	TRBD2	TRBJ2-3	TGTGCCAGCAGCTTTAGCGGGAGAGGGGCAGATACGCAGTATTTT	CASSFSGRGADTQYF
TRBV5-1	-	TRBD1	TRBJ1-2	TGCGCCAGCAGCTTGGCCGGACAGGGTGTGGGCTACACCTTC	CASSLAGQGVGYTF
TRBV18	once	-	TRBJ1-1	TGTGCCAGCTCACGACAACAGGGGAACACTGAAGCTTTCTTT	CASSRQQGNTEAFF
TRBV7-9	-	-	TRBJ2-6	TGTGCCAGCAGCCCCCCGACAGGCTCTGGGGCCAACGTCCTGACTTTC	CASSPPTGSGANVLTF
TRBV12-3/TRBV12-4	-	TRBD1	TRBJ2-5	TGTGCCAGCAGTTTCCCCGGGACAGAGGCCCAGTACTTC	CASSFPGTEAQYF
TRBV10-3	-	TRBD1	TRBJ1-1	TGTGCCATCAGGGCAGTGACAGGGCTGACTAAGAACACTGAAGCTTTCTTT	CAIRAVTGLTKNTEAFF
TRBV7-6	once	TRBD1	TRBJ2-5	TGTGCCAGCAGCCAAGCCTGGGGGGCAGGGGGCTCTGGGGAGACCCAGTACTTC	CASSQAWGAGGSGETQYF
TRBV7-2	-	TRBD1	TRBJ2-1	TGTGCCAGCAGCTTATACCGGGACAGGGTCAATGAGCAGTTCTTC	CASSLYRDRVNEQFF
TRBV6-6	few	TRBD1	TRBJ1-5	TGTGCCAGCAGTCGACATGTCGGGACAGGGATTCAATGGGGCAATCAGCCCCAGCATTTT	CASSRHVGTGIQWGNQPQHF
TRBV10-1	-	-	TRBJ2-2	TGCGCCAGCAGTGCCCTCACCGGGGAGCTGTTTTTT	CASSALTGELFF
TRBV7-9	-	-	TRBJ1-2	TGTGCCAGCAGCTTATTTGGGGCTTCTAACTATGGCTACACCTTC	CASSLFGASNYGYTF
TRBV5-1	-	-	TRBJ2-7	TGCGCCAGCAGTTCTTGGGGGGACTACGAGCAGTACTTC	CASSSWGDYEQYF
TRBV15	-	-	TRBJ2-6	TGTGCCACCAGCAGAGGAGGAGCTGGGGCCAACGTCCTGACTTTC	CATSRGGAGANVLTF
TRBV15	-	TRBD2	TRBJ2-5	TGTGCCACCAGCAAAAAACTAGCGGGAGGTCCGGGAGAGACCCAGTACTTC	CATSKKLAGGPGETQYF
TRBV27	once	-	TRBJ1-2	TGTGCCAGCAGTTTATACGGCGCAGGGTACACCTTC	CASSLYGAGYTF
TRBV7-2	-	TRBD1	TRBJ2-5	TGTGCCAGCAGCACGGACAGGGAAGAGACCCAGTACTTC	CASSTDREETQYF
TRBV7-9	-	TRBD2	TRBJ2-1	TGTGCCAGCAGCTTAGAGGGGACTAGCGGGAGCAATGAGCAGTTCTTC	CASSLEGTSGSNEQFF
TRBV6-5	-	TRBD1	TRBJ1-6	TGTGCCAGCAGTTTAGGACAGGGGGCGTTTAATTCACCCCTCCACTTT	CASSLGQGAFNSPLHF
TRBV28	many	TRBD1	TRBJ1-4	TGTGCCAGCAGCCCTAGGGGACAGGGGGGTAATGAAAAACTGTTTTTT	CASSPRGQGGNEKLFF
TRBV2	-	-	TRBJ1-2	TGTGCCAGACAGGGAAGCGGCTACACCTTC	CARQGSGYTF